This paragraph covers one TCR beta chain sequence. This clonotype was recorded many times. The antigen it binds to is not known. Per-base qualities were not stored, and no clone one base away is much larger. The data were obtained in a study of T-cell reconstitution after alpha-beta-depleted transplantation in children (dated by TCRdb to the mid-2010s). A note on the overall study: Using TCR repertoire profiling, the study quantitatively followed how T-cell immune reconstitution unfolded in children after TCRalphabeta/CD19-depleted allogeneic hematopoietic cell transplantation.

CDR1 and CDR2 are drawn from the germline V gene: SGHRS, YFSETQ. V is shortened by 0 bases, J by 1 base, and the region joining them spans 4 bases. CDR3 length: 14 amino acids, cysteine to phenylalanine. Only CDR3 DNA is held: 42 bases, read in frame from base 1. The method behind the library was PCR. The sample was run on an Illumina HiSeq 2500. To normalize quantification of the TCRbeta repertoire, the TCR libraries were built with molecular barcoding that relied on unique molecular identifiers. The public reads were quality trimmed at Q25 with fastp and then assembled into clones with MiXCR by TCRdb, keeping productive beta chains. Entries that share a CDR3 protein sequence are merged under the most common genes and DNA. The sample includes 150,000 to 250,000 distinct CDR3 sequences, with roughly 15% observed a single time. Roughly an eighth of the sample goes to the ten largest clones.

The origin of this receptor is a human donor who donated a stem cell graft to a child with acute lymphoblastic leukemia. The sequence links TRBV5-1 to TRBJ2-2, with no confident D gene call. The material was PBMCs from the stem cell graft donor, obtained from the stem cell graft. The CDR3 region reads CASSLVGNTGELFF. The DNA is TGCGCCAGCAGCTTGGTGGGGAACACCGGGGAGCTGTTTTTT.